What follows is one T cell receptor beta chain and its context. Its antigen is unidentified. Time point denoted: pretreatment peripheral blood. The table came from immunoSEQ multiplex PCR; TCRdb's copy has only in-frame clones and leaves some out. Here the sample spans approximately 47,000 clones, approximately 78% being singletons. This entry is derived from a study of PD-L1 blockade in urothelial cancer. Overall study context: Starting around 2014, patients were given atezolizumab (1,200 mg intravenously every 3 weeks). From 0 to 3 prior chemotherapy regimens had been given to the patients. Study results and caveats: Patients with durable benefit had greater blood expansion of tumor-associated TCR clones 3 weeks into treatment.

Source: PBMCs, taken around atezolizumab (anti-PD-L1) treatment. The receptor was isolated from a man aged 45 to 65 with urothelial cancer.

CDR3 region: CASSEVSEQFF. The CDR3 DNA reads as TGTGCCAGCAGTGAAGTATCGGAGCAGTTCTTC. The chain has TRBV6-1 and TRBJ2-1; D gene ambiguous. Trimming took off 1 base at V and 10 bases at J, with 5 bases between the two ends. This CDR3 has 11 amino acids. Germline CDR1 reads MNHNS; CDR2 reads SASEGT.